Included here is one T cell receptor beta chain sequence, with context. This record belongs to a study of blood T cell repertoires in COVID-19. In the study overall: Samples taken during acute and convalescent COVID-19 were collected in the United States, Italy and Spain. The cDNA or gDNA used as material had been derived from T cells, B-cell-depleted T cells, or PBMCs.

As processed by the authors: Amplification with reference gene primers provided the estimates of nucleated cell counts. Repertoires were generated with immunoSEQ multiplex PCR, while TCRdb's copy carries only in-frame clones and drops some. V and J calls and clone size are those listed in that table; D and trimming were worked out from the DNA. The table shows about 250,000 clones, with 88% occurring only once. Trimming cost V 2 bases and J 5 bases, with 13 bases left between them. Germline CDR1 MNHEY, CDR2 SMNVEV (reference sequence). The length of the CDR3 is 15 residues. Specimen: peripheral blood. The clonotype was recovered from a man aged 80 or over with acute or convalescent COVID-19. The chain combines TRBV27 with TRBJ1-5, with D possibly being TRBD1 (6 bases). CDR3 sequence: CASSLGGAEYQPQHF. The CDR3 nucleotides are TGTGCCAGCAGTTTAGGGGGCGCGGAGTATCAGCCCCAGCATTTT.